These 19 T cell receptor beta chains were sequenced from one sample in a study of CD8+ T cells in alopecia areata. cDNA reverse transcribed from extracted RNA served as the sequencing template. Assay used: immunoSEQ multiplex PCR; TCRdb lists only in-frame clones, some missing. Recorded here are under 350,000 clones, none singletons. Cutaneous lymph nodes were pooled and cells sorted by CD4, CD8alpha, NKG2D, NKG2ACE and more. The sequenced sample was CD4+ T cells sorted from a lymph node. These receptors were obtained from a C3H/HeJ mouse with alopecia areata. Mice of this strain are of MHC haplotype H2-k.

There are a few counts of this clone. The listed genes are named as in mouse. The sequenced fragment ends 4 residues before the CDR3 boundary, so the rest is inferred from the germline J gene. Different DNA sequences within this sample yield the same CDR3. This chain joins TRBV19 and TRBJ2-5, with 10 bases that match TRBD1. Germline CDR1 is FNHDT and CDR2 is SITEND (reference sequence). CDR3 length equals 13 residues. The part of the CDR3 DNA that was read is TGTGCCAGCAGACGACAGGGGGCAGAC. Translating it yields CASRRQGAD. The full-length CDR3 reads as CASRRQGADTQYF.

As to this clone: The gene names here belong to mouse. The read comes to an end 4 residues before the CDR3 does, leaving the germline J gene to fill in the end. At the DNA level, this CDR3 is encoded by other sequences in the same sample as well. The chain joins TRBV13-3 to TRBJ2-3; 7 bases are shared with TRBD2. V lost 1 base to trimming and J lost 0 bases; unmatched junction nucleotides: 5. Germline V gene lookup returns CDR1 NNHDY and CDR2 SYVADS. The CDR3 has 16 amino acids. The CDR3 is CASSDPWGSSAETLYF. CDR3 DNA, as far as it was read: TGTGCCAGCAGTGATCCCTGGGGGTCTAGTGCAGAA.

As for this clone: The genes are named according to mouse. The read gets to within 4 residues of the CDR3 end, and the germline J gene fills in the rest. The rearrangement uses TRBV19 and TRBJ1-1, with D perhaps TRBD1 (5 bases). The CDR3 runs to 14 residues. V lost 5 bases and J lost 0, with 11 bases in between. In germline, CDR1 is FNHDT, CDR2 SITEND (reference sequence). Incomplete CDR3 DNA: TGTGCCAGCAGGAGGACAAATGCAAACACA. Translation: CASRRTNANT. The whole CDR3 protein reads CASRRTNANTEVFF.

As regards this clone: Mouse germline and gene names are used. The CDR3 extends 4 residues past the end of the read, so its final part is completed from the germline J gene. The chain carries TRBV13-2 and TRBJ1-2, with 11 bases aligning to TRBD1. CDR1 and CDR2 from the germline V gene are NNHNN and SYGAGS (reference sequence). CDR3 size: 13 residues. The CDR3 spells CASGRDRGGDYTF. CDR3 DNA (partial): TGTGCCAGCGGCCGGGACAGGGGGGGC.

This clone was observed many times. Gene labels here are mouse ones. The read halts 4 residues ahead of the CDR3 end, with the missing end drawn from the germline J gene. The sample contains more than one DNA sequence encoding this CDR3. The chain combines TRBV14 with TRBJ2-5, with D unresolved. The CDR3 totals 13 residues. V was cut by 5 bases and J by 0 bases, with 7 bases left in between. Germline V gene data show CDR1 as SGHDT and CDR2 as FRDEAV. CDR3 amino acids: CASSSQNQDTQYF. CDR3 bases read: TGTGCCAGCAGCTCCCAGAACCAAGAC. The entire variable domain, with the rest obtained from reference TRBV14 and TRBJ2-5, is as follows: EAGVTQSPRYAVLQEGQAVSFWCDPISGHDTLYWYQQPRDQGPQLLVYFRDEAVIDNSQLPSDRFSAVRPKGTNSTLKIQSAKQGDTATYLCASSSQNQDTQYFGPGTRLLVL.

Comment on this clone: The genes and germline here are from mouse. From the germline J gene comes the end of the CDR3, since the read stops 4 residues before it. Other nucleotide sequences from this sample produce the same CDR3. The chain recombines TRBV13-2 with TRBJ2-5; 7 positions agree with TRBD2. After removal of 1 base from V and 3 bases from J, the junction contained 5 bases not matched to a gene. The CDR3 runs to 15 residues. The germline V gene encodes CDR1 NNHNN and CDR2 SYGAGS (reference sequence). CDR3 DNA, as far as it was read: TGTGCCAGCGGTGATCCCCTGGGGGTTCAAGAC. The encoded protein is CASGDPLGVQD. In full, the CDR3 reads CASGDPLGVQDTQYF.

This clone was seen a handful of times. Each gene name is a mouse one. Read coverage stops 4 residues before the CDR3 terminus; the germline J gene supplies the remainder. The J gene is TRBJ2-2, the V gene TRBV31; possibly TRBD2 for D (7 bases). V dropped 0 bases and J dropped 4 bases, with 12 bases sitting between them. The CDR3 loop spans 15 amino acids. Germline assignment: CDR1 GKSSPN and CDR2 SITVG. CDR3 in amino acids: CAWSLEGGGTGQLYF. The part of the CDR3 DNA that was read is TGTGCCTGGAGTCTAGAGGGGGGCGGCACCGGG.

This clone was observed a few times. Germline and genes: mouse. Read sequence stops 4 residues before the CDR3 end, and the germline J gene provides the missing end. The V call is TRBV13-1, the J call TRBJ2-2, with a possible D match to TRBD1 (6 bases). Germline V gives CDR1 NSHNY, CDR2 SYGAGN. V gave up 4 bases and J gave up 0 bases, with 10 bases separating them. This CDR3 is built from 15 residues. The CDR3 region is CASSWDNSNTGQLYF. CDR3 bases read: TGTGCCAGCAGTTGGGACAACTCAAACACCGGG.

This clone was seen many times. The gene symbols are mouse symbols. Read sequence stops 4 residues before the CDR3 end, and the germline J gene provides the missing end. The V gene is TRBV17, the J gene TRBJ1-2, with a tentative D call TRBD1 (5 bases). Germline V gene sequence: CDR1 MNHDT, CDR2 YYDKIL. This CDR3 has 13 amino acids. The germline V and J ends were trimmed by 3 bases and 1 base, with 6 bases remaining between them. CDR3 amino acids: CASSSGQNSDYTF. CDR3 DNA, as far as it was read: TGTGCTAGCAGTAGTGGACAAAACTCC.

Concerning this clone: Gene names and germline match the mouse. Other DNA sequences of this sample code for an identical CDR3. The sequenced CDR3 bases are TGTGCCAGCAGTAGGGGTGCAAACTCC. Translating gives CASSRGANS. The whole CDR3 is CASSRGANSDYTF. The chain recombines TRBV19 with TRBJ1-2; D not resolved. The CDR3 end is not reached by the read, which stops 4 residues before it; the germline J gene fills it in. Looked up from germline, CDR1 is FNHDT and CDR2 is SITEND (reference sequence). The V gene lost 3 bases and the J gene lost 0 bases, with 6 bases spanning the gap. This CDR3 spans 13 amino acids. Based on the CDR3 plus reference TRBV19 and TRBJ1-2, the full variable domain is GGIITQTPKFLIGQEGQKLTLKCQQNFNHDTMYWYRQDSGKGLRLIYYSITENDLQKGDLSEGYDASREKKSSFSLTVTSAQKNEMAVFLCASSRGANSDYTFGSGTRLLVI.

At least ten counts were recorded for this clone. Germline and genes here are mouse. The DNA ends 4 residues before the CDR3 does, and the rest of the CDR3 is filled in from the germline J gene. The genes are TRBV14 and TRBJ2-2, with D tentatively TRBD2 (7 bases). The CDR3 is 15 amino acids. Germline CDR1 SGHDT, CDR2 FRDEAV. V was pared by 2 bases and J by 3 bases, with 11 bases between. Partial CDR3 DNA: TGTGCCAGCAGTTTGGGGGGCGAGGACACCGGG. It specifies CASSLGGEDTG. The CDR3, in full, reads CASSLGGEDTGQLYF.

There are a few counts of this clone. Gene names refer to mouse genes. The read ends 4 residues shy of where the CDR3 ends; the end is completed using the germline J gene. The chain employs TRBV17 and TRBJ2-1, with D tentatively TRBD1 (6 bases). The CDR3 has 15 residues. The V and J ends lost 3 bases and 5 bases respectively, with 14 bases between them. The germline gives CDR1 MNHDT, CDR2 YYDKIL. CDR3 in amino acids: CASSSVQGLDAEQFF. CDR3 DNA, as far as it was read: TGTGCTAGCAGTAGTGTCCAGGGGCTGGATGCT.

Points on this clone: Gene names refer to mouse genes. The CDR3 end is not reached by the read, which stops 4 residues before it; the germline J gene fills it in. At the DNA level, this CDR3 is encoded by other sequences in the same sample as well. This chain uses TRBV13-2 with TRBJ2-5; TRBD1 might be the D (7 bases). V lost 2 bases, J lost 1 base, and 8 bases lay in between. This CDR3 comprises 14 residues. Germline lookup yields CDR1 NNHNN and CDR2 SYGAGS (reference sequence). Here the CDR3 reads CASGEGGHQDTQYF. The CDR3 DNA, read in part, is TGTGCCAGCGGTGAAGGGGGCCACCAAGAC.

This clone has just a few counts. Here the gene names and germline are mouse. Read sequence stops 4 residues before the CDR3 end, and the germline J gene provides the missing end. J is TRBJ2-2 and V is TRBV13-1, with TRBD2 matching over 7 bases. Germline V lookup: CDR1 NSHNY, CDR2 SYGAGN. The CDR3 is made up of 15 amino acids. After removal of 5 bases from V and 0 bases from J, the junction contained 4 bases not matched to a gene. Partial CDR3 DNA: TGTGCCAGCAGCAAACTGGGGTCAAACACCGGG. This translates into CASSKLGSNTG. The full CDR3 protein is CASSKLGSNTGQLYF.

This clone came up a few times. Any gene name here is a mouse gene name. The DNA ends 4 residues before the CDR3 does, and the rest of the CDR3 is filled in from the germline J gene. The same CDR3 can be traced to other DNA sequences in this sample. The chain is built from TRBV1 and TRBJ1-1; 7 bases map to TRBD1. This CDR3 is built from 15 residues. Germline V gene sequence: CDR1 NSQYPW, CDR2 LRSPGD (reference sequence). V shed 0 bases, J shed 1 base, and the junction held 2 bases outside the gene matches. CDR3 in amino acids: CTCSADHRGNTEVFF. CDR3 DNA (partial): TGCACCTGCAGTGCAGATCACAGGGGGAACACA.

The table lists this clone with a few counts. Mouse gene names apply. The sequence runs out 4 residues before the end of the CDR3; the remainder is reconstructed from the germline J gene. The V and J genes are TRBV1 and TRBJ2-5; TRBD2 matches at 7 bases. This CDR3 is 16 amino acids long. V lost 3 bases to trimming and J lost 0 bases; unmatched junction nucleotides: 6. Per the germline V gene, CDR1 is NSQYPW and CDR2 is LRSPGD (reference sequence). Partial CDR3 DNA: TGCACCTGCAGTGCGCACTGGGGTACTAACCAAGAC. This gives the protein CTCSAHWGTNQD. The entire CDR3 protein reads CTCSAHWGTNQDTQYF.

Only a few counts were recorded for this clone. The gene symbols are mouse symbols. The read ends 4 residues early relative to the CDR3; the germline J gene fills the gap. This rearrangement joins TRBV29 to TRBJ2-7; possible D gene TRBD1, 6 bases. This CDR3 comprises 13 residues. Trimming shortened V by 5 bases and J by 3 bases, and 11 bases separated the two germline ends. Germline V gene data show CDR1 as MSHET and CDR2 as SYDVDS. The DNA read from the CDR3 is TGTGCTAGCAGTAGCAGGGGCGGCTAT. Its translation is CASSSRGGY. In full, the CDR3 reads CASSSRGGYEQYF.

In this sample, this clone turned up a few times. Gene names refer to mouse genes. The read halts 4 residues ahead of the CDR3 end, with the missing end drawn from the germline J gene. Other DNA sequences in this specimen translate into the identical CDR3. V and J are TRBV13-2 and TRBJ2-5; 7 positions agree with TRBD2. Germline V gene data show CDR1 as NNHNN and CDR2 as SYGAGS (reference sequence). V was clipped by 0 bases and J by 3 bases; unmatched bases: 1. The CDR3 is 14 residues long. This CDR3 reads CASGDGGGQDTQYF. The sequenced part of the CDR3 DNA is TGTGCCAGCGGTGATGGGGGGGGGCAAGAC.

To note about this clone: The gene names here belong to mouse. The CDR3 extends 4 residues past the end of the read, so its final part is completed from the germline J gene. The sample holds other DNA sequences that translate to the same CDR3. This chain links TRBV1 with TRBJ2-5, with TRBD2 identical over 11 bases. This CDR3 contains 16 residues. Unmatched junction bases numbered 2, after V lost 3 bases and J lost 0 bases. Germline V lookup: CDR1 NSQYPW, CDR2 LRSPGD (reference sequence). The sequenced part of the CDR3 DNA is TGCACCTGCAGTGCGGGACTGGGGGTTAACCAAGAC. The encoded protein is CTCSAGLGVNQD. The entire CDR3 sequence reads CTCSAGLGVNQDTQYF.